The 18 T cell receptor beta chains below come from one sample, sequenced in a study of vaccination effects on CD4 cells after COVID-19. Their target antigens are unknown. Sequencing was performed with immunoSEQ multiplex PCR; in TCRdb, only in-frame clones are kept and a portion is missing. The sample holds 20,000 or so clones; around 70% are singletons and the top ten take roughly 17%. Before sequencing, viral peptide pools were used by the ViraFEST assay to expand antigen-specific CD4+ T cells. Culture lasted 10 days before CD4+ T cell isolation. A positive SARS-CoV-2 PCR test fell between March and December 2020. Sequences were derived from CD4+ T cells from PBMCs cultured with SARS-CoV-2 spike peptides, sampled before COVID-19 vaccination. These receptors were taken from a human donor who had a prior SARS-CoV-2 infection.

This chain uses TRBV11-2 with TRBJ1-1, with no clear D. The V gene lost 6 bases and the J gene lost 1 base, with 12 bases spanning the gap. Germline assignment: CDR1 SGHAT and CDR2 FQNNGV. CDR3 length: 14 amino acids. The CDR3, as DNA: TGTGCCAGCAGACAAACCGGGTCGAACACTGAAGCTTTCTTT. Translating gives CASRQTGSNTEAFF.

The chain joins TRBV5-4 to TRBJ1-3, with 8 bases fitting TRBD1. J was trimmed by 4 bases and V by 4 bases; bases with no gene match: 10. Germline CDR1 reads SGHNT; CDR2 reads YYREEE (reference sequence). The length of the CDR3 is 16 residues. The CDR3 is CASSPGGTGRGNTIYF. CDR3 DNA sequence: TGTGCCAGCAGCCCCGGGGGGACAGGAAGAGGAAACACCATATATTTT.

J is TRBJ1-2 and V is TRBV7-2, with D possibly being TRBD1 (5 bases). V was shortened by 1 base and J by 7 bases, with 10 bases between the two germline ends. The CDR3 has 13 residues. Germline V gives CDR1 SGHTA, CDR2 FQGNSA. CDR3 protein: CASSLVQVGGYTF. DNA for the CDR3: TGTGCCAGCAGCTTAGTACAGGTCGGTGGCTACACCTTC.

J is TRBJ2-7 and V is TRBV11-3; D remains unclear. The CDR3 loop spans 13 amino acids. The germline V gene has CDR1 SGHNT and CDR2 YENEEA. V was trimmed by 4 bases and J by 2 bases, leaving 9 bases between them. CDR3 DNA sequence: TGTGCCAGCAGCTCGACCGATGCCTACGAGCAGTACTTC. As protein: CASSSTDAYEQYF. The full variable domain, its missing parts supplied by reference TRBV11-3 and TRBJ2-7, is EAGVVQSPRYKIIEKKQPVAFWCNPISGHNTLYWYLQNLGQGPELLIRYENEEAVDDSQLPKDRFSAERLKGVDSTLKIQPAELGDSAVYLCASSSTDAYEQYFGPGTRLTVT.

This clone was counted between two and nine times. The rearrangement joins TRBV5-6 to TRBJ1-2, with a possible D match to TRBD1 (6 bases). CDR3 length equals 14 residues. V lost 1 base, J lost 8 bases, and 15 bases lay in between. Germline V gene sequence: CDR1 SGHDT, CDR2 YYEEEE. CDR3 bases: TGTGCCAGCAGCTTGTCCTACAGGGATTACGGCTACACCTTC. Amino acid sequence: CASSLSYRDYGYTF.

V is TRBV11-3 and J is TRBJ2-1; no definite D call. CDR1 and CDR2 (germline): SGHNT, YENEEA. Deletions cut 8 bases from V and 3 bases from J, with 11 bases between. The CDR3 consists of 13 residues. CDR3 coding DNA: TGTGCCAGCTTTAATGGGGACTACAATGAGCAGTTCTTC. It codes for CASFNGDYNEQFF. The entire variable domain, with the rest obtained from reference TRBV11-3 and TRBJ2-1, is as follows: EAGVVQSPRYKIIEKKQPVAFWCNPISGHNTLYWYLQNLGQGPELLIRYENEEAVDDSQLPKDRFSAERLKGVDSTLKIQPAELGDSAVYLCASFNGDYNEQFFGPGTRLTVL.

V usage is TRBV19 and J usage is TRBJ2-3; the match to TRBD2 covers 13 bases. The CDR3 extends over 18 amino acids. Germline loops: CDR1 LNHDA, CDR2 SQIVND (reference sequence). V was pared by 5 bases and J by 6 bases, with 14 bases of the junction left unmatched. CDR3 amino acids: CASSEPLTSGRAADTQYF. CDR3 in DNA: TGTGCCAGTAGTGAACCGCTTACTAGCGGGAGGGCCGCGGATACGCAGTATTTT.

The V and J genes are TRBV6-1 and TRBJ1-6; D unclear. V was shortened by 2 bases and J by 4 bases, with 15 bases between the two germline ends. The CDR3 runs to 17 residues. Germline-derived CDR1 and CDR2 are MNHNS and SASEGT. The CDR3 protein is CASSETGPIIYNSPLHF. The CDR3 DNA reads as TGTGCCAGCAGTGAAACCGGACCGATCATATATAATTCACCCCTCCACTTT.

The chain combines TRBV2 with TRBJ2-1; the D is unclear. The CDR3 extends over 11 amino acids. V gave up 3 bases and J gave up 10 bases, with 7 bases separating them. Per the germline V gene, CDR1 is SNHLY and CDR2 is FYNNEI. CDR3 bases: TGTGCCAGCAGTGAGATCAGGGAGCAGTTCTTC. This translates into CASSEIREQFF.

V is TRBV3-1 (or the pseudogene TRBV3-2) and J is TRBJ2-2, with D tentatively TRBD1 or TRBD2 (5 bases each). This CDR3 has 14 amino acids. Germline V lookup: CDR1 LGHDT, CDR2 YNNKEL (reference sequence). V shed 4 bases and J shed 5 bases, with 11 bases lying between them. CDR3 residues: CASSRDHVTGELFF. The CDR3 coding sequence is TGTGCCAGCAGCCGGGACCACGTTACCGGGGAGCTGTTTTTT.

The rearrangement joins TRBV27 to TRBJ2-7; TRBD2 might be the D (5 bases). CDR3 length equals 13 residues. Per germline, CDR1 MNHEY and CDR2 SMNVEV (reference sequence). Trimming took 5 bases from V and 3 from J, leaving 11 bases between them. The DNA for the CDR3 is TGTGCCAGCAGTCGTGGAGGAAACTACGAGCAGTACTTC. Its protein is CASSRGGNYEQYF.

The sample holds a few counts of this clone. The rearrangement uses TRBV5-1 and TRBJ1-2, with a possible D match to TRBD1 (5 bases). CDR1 and CDR2 (germline): SGHRS, YFSETQ. The CDR3 spans 15 residues. V gave up 4 bases and J gave up 3 bases, with 16 bases separating them. The CDR3 nucleotides are TGCGCCAGCAGCGAGAGGACAAGGGGTCACTATGGCTACACCTTC. It codes for CASSERTRGHYGYTF.

The rearrangement uses TRBV24-1 and TRBJ2-3, with TRBD1 as a possible D gene (8 bases). The CDR3 contains 16 residues. V gave up 4 bases and J gave up 6 bases, with 19 bases separating them. Per germline, CDR1 KGHDR and CDR2 SFDVKD. CDR3 region: CATSEGGTGREDTQYF. CDR3 nucleotide sequence: TGTGCCACCAGTGAGGGAGGGACAGGACGAGAGGATACGCAGTATTTT.

This rearrangement joins TRBV19 to TRBJ2-7, with 8 bases that match TRBD1. CDR1 LNHDA and CDR2 SQIVND come from the germline V gene (reference sequence). Germline trimming cut 6 bases from V and 1 base from J; bases unmatched to any gene: 11. The CDR3 is made up of 16 amino acids. The CDR3 protein is CASRLKTGAYSYEQYF. In nucleotides, the CDR3 is TGTGCCAGTAGACTAAAGACAGGGGCGTATTCCTACGAGCAGTACTTC.

This clone was detected only once. The gene calls are TRBV6-5 and TRBJ2-2, with 7 positions matching TRBD1. Per germline, CDR1 MNHEY and CDR2 SVGAGI. The CDR3 spans 14 residues. With 7 bases clipped from V and 4 bases from J, the junction kept 6 bases outside the gene matches. CDR3 amino acids: CASNRQGATGELFF. The DNA for the CDR3 is TGTGCCAGCAATAGACAGGGAGCCACCGGGGAGCTGTTTTTT.

The chain is built from TRBV29-1 and TRBJ2-4; D is unclear. The CDR3 runs 14 residues. Germline V gene lookup returns CDR1 SQVTM and CDR2 ANQGSEA. The V end lost 0 bases, the J end lost 2 bases, and 8 bases lay between the germline ends. The chain's CDR3 is CSVEDRGSKNIQYF. The CDR3 DNA sequence: TGCAGCGTTGAAGATCGTGGATCCAAAAACATTCAGTACTTC.

This chain uses TRBV10-1 with TRBJ2-7; D possibly corresponds to TRBD1 (5 bases). Germline CDR1 WNHNN, CDR2 SYGVQD (reference sequence). The CDR3 runs 14 residues. V shed 6 bases and J shed 2 bases, with 14 bases lying between them. Here the CDR3 DNA reads TGCGCCAGCAGGACGGGCAGGGAAACCTACGAGCAGTACTTC. This codes for CASRTGRETYEQYF.

The chain employs TRBV5-5 and TRBJ2-1; 8 bases agree with TRBD2. V shed 2 bases and J 2 bases; nucleotides not matched to a gene: 3. CDR3 length equals 15 residues. Germline V lookup: CDR1 SGHKS, CDR2 YYEKEE (reference sequence). The CDR3 nucleotides read TGTGCCAGCAGCTTTCGGGGGGGAGCCTACAATGAGCAGTTCTTC. This translates into CASSFRGGAYNEQFF. Complete variable domain (other parts from reference TRBV5-5 and TRBJ2-1): DAGVTQSPTHLIKTRGQQVTLRCSPISGHKSVSWYQQVLGQGPQFIFQYYEKEERGRGNFPDRFSARQFPNYSSELNVNALLLGDSALYLCASSFRGGAYNEQFFGPGTRLTVL.